This T cell receptor beta chain came from a study of human T cells and chemical hapten exposure. Germline CDR1 and CDR2: LGHNA and YSLEER. V was pared by 0 bases and J by 4 bases, with 10 bases between. This CDR3 is built from 16 residues. This clonotype showed up just a few times. Time point in this sample: patch test 1, 2 weeks after DPC sensitization. The treatment: therapeutic diphenylcyclopropenone sensitization with weekly scalp DPC. MiXCR, applied by TCRdb to the RACE reads, yields one record per CDR3 protein. The data hold roughly 70,000 distinct CDR3 sequences, with approximately 35% observed a single time.

The chain combines TRBV4-3 with TRBJ2-6; D is tentatively TRBD1 or TRBD2 (5 bases each). Sample: whole blood, taken in connection with sensitization to the hapten diphenylcyclopropenone (DPC). This TCR came from a middle-aged man with alopecia areata. Some clones in this sample may be carry-over from other donors' samples. The DNA for the CDR3 is TGCGCCAGCAGCCAAGAATGGGGGTCCGGGGCCAACGTCCTGACTTTC. It translates to CASSQEWGSGANVLTF.